The 18 T cell receptor beta chains reported below all come from one sample, sequenced in a study of control samples from healthy donors and cancer patients. Sequenced by immunoSEQ multiplex PCR; TCRdb stores in-frame clones only, minus some. The sample consists of tens of thousands of clones, about 85% of them appearing once. Sequenced: blood. The receptors were gathered from a man in his thirties or forties in good health.

This chain connects TRBV5-1 to TRBJ2-3; no clear D. This CDR3 region has 12 residues. Trimming took off 4 bases at V and 0 bases at J, with 3 bases between the two ends. Germline assignment: CDR1 SGHRS and CDR2 YFSETQ. The DNA for the CDR3 is TGCGCCAGCAGCCCGAGCACAGATACGCAGTATTTT. Translating gives CASSPSTDTQYF.

The CDR3 DNA sequence: TGCGCCAGCAGCCAGAGGGGGTTGTCCTACGAGCAGTACTTC. It codes for CASSQRGLSYEQYF. The chain carries TRBV5-1 and TRBJ2-7, with a tentative D call TRBD1 (6 bases). The CDR3 spans 14 residues. The V and J ends lost 4 bases and 1 base respectively, with 12 bases between them. CDR1 and CDR2 from the germline V gene are SGHRS and YFSETQ.

The V and J genes are TRBV29-1 and TRBJ2-1, with D unclear. Trimming removed 5 bases from V and 8 bases from J, with 7 bases in between. In germline, CDR1 is SQVTM, CDR2 ANQGSEA. CDR3 length: 10 amino acids. In nucleotides, the CDR3 is TGCAGCGTTCTCGTTTATGAGCAGTTCTTC. It translates to CSVLVYEQFF.

The rearrangement links TRBV30 to TRBJ1-2; 8 bases are a match to TRBD1. J lost 5 bases, V lost 4 bases, and 9 bases had no gene match. The CDR3 extends over 14 amino acids. Per germline, CDR1 GTSNPN and CDR2 SVGIG (reference sequence). The DNA for the CDR3 is TGTGCCTGGACTGGACAGGGAAGTAGGTATGGCTACACCTTC. Protein product: CAWTGQGSRYGYTF.

The gene calls are TRBV4-1 and TRBJ1-5; possible D gene TRBD1, 6 bases. This CDR3 has 14 residues. The V end was cut by 2 bases, the J end by 7 bases, with 12 bases between. Germline CDR1 reads MGHRA; CDR2 reads YSYEKL. CDR3 DNA: TGCGCCAGCAGCCAACTGGGGGCAGGACAGCCCCAGCATTTT. Translating gives CASSQLGAGQPQHF.

The chain has TRBV7-9 and TRBJ2-6; D call uncertain. V gave up 1 base and J gave up 0 bases, with 10 bases separating them. The CDR3 loop spans 17 amino acids. CDR1 is SEHNR and CDR2 is FQNEAQ in the germline V gene (reference sequence). This CDR3 is CASSLDHSSSGANVLTF. Here the CDR3 DNA reads TGTGCCAGCAGCTTAGATCACTCGAGCTCTGGGGCCAACGTCCTGACTTTC. The whole variable domain, filled in from reference TRBV7-9 and TRBJ2-6, reads DTGVSQNPRHKITKRGQNVTFRCDPISEHNRLYWYRQTLGQGPEFLTYFQNEAQLEKSRLLSDRFSAERPKGSFSTLEIQRTEQGDSAMYLCASSLDHSSSGANVLTFGAGSRLTVL.

This chain joins TRBV10-1 and TRBJ2-1; the D is unclear. CDR1 and CDR2 (germline): WNHNN, SYGVQD (reference sequence). V lost 0 bases, J lost 4 bases, and 7 bases lay in between. This CDR3 is built from 14 residues. CDR3 nucleotide sequence: TGCGCCAGCAGTGAGTCTTTAGCTTACAATGAGCAGTTCTTC. As protein: CASSESLAYNEQFF.

A word on this clone: At the DNA level, this CDR3 is encoded by other sequences in the same sample as well. The rearrangement links TRBV7-9 to TRBJ1-1; D is possibly TRBD1 (5 bases). Trimming pared 1 base from V and 0 bases from J, leaving 9 bases between. The CDR3 totals 15 residues. The germline V gene has CDR1 SEHNR and CDR2 FQNEAQ (reference sequence). In DNA, the CDR3 is TGTGCCAGCAGCTTAGAAGAGGGGATGAACACTGAAGCTTTCTTT. Translation: CASSLEEGMNTEAFF.

The sample holds a few counts of this clone. The chain combines TRBV11-1 with TRBJ2-1; D is unresolved. Trimming removed 1 base at V and 7 bases at J, with 11 bases between. This CDR3 contains 14 residues. Germline V gene sequence: CDR1 SGHAT, CDR2 FQDESV (reference sequence). CDR3 loop: CASSLGGTVNEQFF. DNA for the CDR3: TGTGCCAGCAGCTTAGGAGGTACCGTGAATGAGCAGTTCTTC.

V is TRBV5-4 and J is TRBJ2-7, with D maybe TRBD2 (7 bases). This CDR3 is built from 13 residues. V shed 2 bases and J shed 6 bases, with 12 bases lying between them. Germline CDR1 SGHNT, CDR2 YYREEE (reference sequence). CDR3 in amino acids: CASSFGGLSEQYF. Here the CDR3 DNA reads TGTGCCAGCAGCTTCGGGGGGCTCTCCGAGCAGTACTTC.

This clone was seen once. This rearrangement joins TRBV2 to TRBJ2-7; D unclear. The germline gives CDR1 SNHLY, CDR2 FYNNEI. This CDR3 has 15 residues. The V end was cut by 1 base, the J end by 3 bases, with 13 bases between. The CDR3 DNA reads TGTGCCAGCAGTGAAGATCTCATTGCCCACTACGAGCAGTACTTC. It codes for CASSEDLIAHYEQYF.

The chain has TRBV28 and TRBJ1-5; D gene uncertain. The germline V gene has CDR1 MDHEN and CDR2 SYDVKM. This CDR3 has 14 residues. The V end lost 5 bases, the J end lost 0 bases, and 8 bases lay between the germline ends. The CDR3 loop is CASSPHLSNQPQHF. CDR3 nucleotides: TGTGCCAGCAGTCCACACCTTAGCAATCAGCCCCAGCATTTT.

The V gene is TRBV10-3, the J gene TRBJ1-2, with TRBD1 identical over 12 bases. Looked up from germline, CDR1 is ENHRY and CDR2 is SYGVKD. After removal of 10 bases from V and 6 bases from J, the junction contained 9 bases not matched to a gene. This CDR3 has 14 amino acids. The CDR3 region has the DNA TGTGCCACCCCGGGACAGGGGGCGCGAGATGGCTACACCTTC. Amino acids: CATPGQGARDGYTF.

This chain links TRBV7-8 with TRBJ1-1, with D maybe TRBD1 (5 bases). This CDR3 spans 15 amino acids. Trimming removed 4 bases at V and 1 base at J, with 13 bases between. Germline V gene lookup returns CDR1 SGHVS and CDR2 FQNEAQ. The CDR3 spells CASSSQGLKNTEAFF. The CDR3 nucleotides read TGTGCCAGCAGCTCCCAGGGTTTAAAGAACACTGAAGCTTTCTTT.

The chain uses TRBV2 and TRBJ2-5; 7 positions match TRBD1. Germline loops: CDR1 SNHLY, CDR2 FYNNEI. The CDR3 loop spans 13 amino acids. V gave up 5 bases and J gave up 1 base; unmatched junction bases: 1. In nucleotides, the CDR3 is TGTGCCAGCAGTCGGGACAGCCAAGAGACCCAGTACTTC. Protein product: CASSRDSQETQYF. Based on the CDR3 plus reference TRBV2 and TRBJ2-5, the full variable domain is EPEVTQTPSHQVTQMGQEVILRCVPISNHLYFYWYRQILGQKVEFLVSFYNNEISEKSEIFDDQFSVERPDGSNFTLKIRSTKLEDSAMYFCASSRDSQETQYFGPGTRLLVL.

The rearrangement joins TRBV2 to TRBJ1-2; the D is unclear. This CDR3 spans 17 amino acids. The germline V and J ends were trimmed by 0 bases and 0 bases, with 14 bases remaining between them. Germline assignment: CDR1 SNHLY and CDR2 FYNNEI. The chain's CDR3 is CASSEALRKGANYGYTF. CDR3 nucleotide sequence: TGTGCCAGCAGTGAAGCCCTCCGTAAAGGCGCTAACTATGGCTACACCTTC.

J is TRBJ1-1 and V is TRBV9, with D unclear. From germline, CDR1 is SGDLS and CDR2 YYNGEE. Trimming took 3 bases from V and 4 from J, leaving 10 bases between them. The CDR3 has 13 residues. The CDR3 bases are TGTGCCAGCAGCGGAAACAGTTTCACTGAAGCTTTCTTT. It encodes CASSGNSFTEAFF. Based on the CDR3 plus reference TRBV9 and TRBJ1-1, the full variable domain is DSGVTQTPKHLITATGQRVTLRCSPRSGDLSVYWYQQSLDQGLQFLIQYYNGEERAKGNILERFSAQQFPDLHSELNLSSLELGDSALYFCASSGNSFTEAFFGQGTRLTVV.

The chain has TRBV12-3 or TRBV12-4 and TRBJ2-1; D unclear. CDR3 length: 12 amino acids. V was trimmed by 7 bases and J by 5 bases, leaving 9 bases between them. The CDR3: CASNLTHNEQFF. In DNA, the CDR3 is TGTGCCAGCAACCTAACCCACAATGAGCAGTTCTTC.